This T cell receptor (beta chain) was identified during a study of control samples from healthy donors and cancer patients (dated by TCRdb to about 2020). In the case of this clone: The antigen it binds to is not known. No base quality information exists; no much larger clone differs at one position.

Libraries were constructed by the immunoSEQ multiplex PCR assay. TCRdb's version of the immuneACCESS table is confined to in-frame rearrangements and falls short of the full clone set. An unresolved V gene accounts for under half of the shortfall where checked; the remainder is of unknown origin. A total of 90,000 or so clones appear in this sample, around 87% of them only once. The ten largest clones take up about 1.3% of the sample. From a lookup of the germline V gene, CDR1 and CDR2 are MDHEN and SYDVKM. V is clipped by 6 bases and J by 8 bases, and the sequence between their germline boundaries is 7 bases long. From its cysteine to its phenylalanine, the CDR3 spans 11 amino acids. The sequence is cut down to CDR3 DNA, 33 bases in frame from base 1.

This TCR derives from a woman in her fifties or sixties in good health. Material: blood. The chain uses TRBV28 and TRBJ1-4, with no confidently assigned D gene. The CDR3 corresponds to CASRTQEKLFF. The base sequence is TGTGCCAGCAGAACCCAGGAAAAACTGTTTTTT.